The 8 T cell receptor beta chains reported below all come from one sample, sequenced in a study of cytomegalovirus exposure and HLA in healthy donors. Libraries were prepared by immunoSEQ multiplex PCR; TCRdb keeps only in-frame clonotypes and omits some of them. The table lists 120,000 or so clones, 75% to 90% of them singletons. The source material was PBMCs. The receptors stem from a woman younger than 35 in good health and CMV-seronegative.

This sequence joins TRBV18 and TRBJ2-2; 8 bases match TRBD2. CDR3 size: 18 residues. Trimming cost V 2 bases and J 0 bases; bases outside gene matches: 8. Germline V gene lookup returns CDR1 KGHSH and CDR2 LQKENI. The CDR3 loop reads CASSPFAPGLANTGELFF. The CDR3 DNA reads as TGTGCCAGCTCACCATTCGCACCGGGACTAGCGAACACCGGGGAGCTGTTTTTT.

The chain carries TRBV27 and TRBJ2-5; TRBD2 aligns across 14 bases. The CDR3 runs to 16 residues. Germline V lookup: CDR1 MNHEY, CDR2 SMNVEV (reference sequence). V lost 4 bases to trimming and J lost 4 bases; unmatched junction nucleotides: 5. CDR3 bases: TGTGCCAGCAGTTCCCAGGGACTAGCGGGAGTAGAGACCCAGTACTTC. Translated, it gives CASSSQGLAGVETQYF.

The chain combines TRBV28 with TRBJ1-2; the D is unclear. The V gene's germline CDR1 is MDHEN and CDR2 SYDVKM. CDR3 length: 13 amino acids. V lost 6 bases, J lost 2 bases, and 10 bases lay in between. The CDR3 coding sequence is TGTGCCAGCAGCGGGGTGGGGAACTATGGCTACACCTTC. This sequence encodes CASSGVGNYGYTF.

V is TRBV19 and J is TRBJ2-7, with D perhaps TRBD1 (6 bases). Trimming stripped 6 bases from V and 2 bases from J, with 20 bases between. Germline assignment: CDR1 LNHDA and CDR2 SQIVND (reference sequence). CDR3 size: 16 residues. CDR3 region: CASRPTRGLVPYEQYF. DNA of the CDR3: TGTGCCAGTAGACCGACCAGGGGCCTTGTTCCCTACGAGCAGTACTTC.

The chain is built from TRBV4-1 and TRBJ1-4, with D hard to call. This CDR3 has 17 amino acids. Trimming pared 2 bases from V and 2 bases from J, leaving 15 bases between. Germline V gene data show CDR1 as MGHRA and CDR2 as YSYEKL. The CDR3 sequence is CASSQISPSGTNEKLFF. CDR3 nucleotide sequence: TGCGCCAGCAGCCAAATAAGCCCGTCCGGGACTAATGAAAAACTGTTTTTT.

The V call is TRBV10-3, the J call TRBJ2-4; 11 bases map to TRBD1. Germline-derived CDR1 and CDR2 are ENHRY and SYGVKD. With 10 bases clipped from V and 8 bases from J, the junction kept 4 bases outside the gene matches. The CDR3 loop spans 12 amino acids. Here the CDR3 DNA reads TGTGCCACCGGGGACAGGGGGGACATTCAGTACTTC. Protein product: CATGDRGDIQYF.

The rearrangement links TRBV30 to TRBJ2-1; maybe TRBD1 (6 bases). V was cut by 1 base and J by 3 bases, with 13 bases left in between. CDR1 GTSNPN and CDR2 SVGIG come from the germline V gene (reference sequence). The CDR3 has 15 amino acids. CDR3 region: CAWSARPGDYNEQFF. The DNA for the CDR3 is TGTGCCTGGAGTGCCCGTCCAGGGGACTACAATGAGCAGTTCTTC.

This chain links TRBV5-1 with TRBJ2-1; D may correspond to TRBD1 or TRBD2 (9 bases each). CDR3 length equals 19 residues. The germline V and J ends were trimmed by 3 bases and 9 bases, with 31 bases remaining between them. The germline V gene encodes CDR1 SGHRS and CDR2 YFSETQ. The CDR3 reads CASSSSRDRVPSGKIEQFF. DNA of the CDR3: TGCGCCAGCAGCTCATCCCGGGACAGGGTGCCTAGCGGGAAAATTGAGCAGTTCTTC.